This T cell receptor (beta chain) stems from a study of T cell responses to AZD1222 COVID-19 vaccine (dated by TCRdb to the early 2020s). Turning to the overall study: A total of 233 trial participants underwent TCR sequencing, of whom 207 had received two doses of AZD1222 and around 25 had received two doses of the MenACWY control vaccine. Enrollment into the trials was organized by age into subgroups of 18-55, 56-69 and 70-plus years, and those subgroups contained approximately 160, 26 and 62 TCR-sequenced participants, respectively.

As for this clone: Which antigen it targets is not known. No much larger clone exists at a distance of one base, and base qualities are not known.

The study at large found these results: Vaccine-associated CD4 TCRs spanned the whole spike protein, with dominant responses in regions 160-218 and 743-854. After two AZD1222 doses, spike-specific TCR breadth and depth were significantly higher than at day 0 and than in MenACWY recipients. Conclusions about previously exposed vaccinees are limited, since just six AZD1222 recipients were seropositive for SARS-CoV-2 at baseline. Reportedly, close to half of the unique spike-specific TCRs recognized epitopes lying outside the regions that are mutated in the B.1.351 and B.1.1.7 variants. No day 14 peak-response samples were available, so repertoires were characterized only after the peak T cell response. In the small 56-69-year group, the increase in depth fell short of significance, most likely because of low power. Most participants were white British and females outnumbered males, and the authors suggested that clonal diversity may have been underestimated.

According to the study, the label for this sample's time point signals: about 28 days (+/-7) after the second vaccine dose. The meaning of the sample's treatment or condition label: meningococcal conjugate vaccine given as trial control. The vaccinee samples were drawn from two UK trials, COV001 and COV002, one of which was a single-blind randomized controlled phase 2/3 trial testing AZD1222 (ChAdOx1 nCoV-19) in healthy adults. For TCRbeta chain sequencing, PBMC samples were collected from trial participants at day 0 and at day 28 after the second dose. From the cysteine up to the phenylalanine, the CDR3 has a length of 15 residues. The CDR3 DNA has 45 bases and is translated from base 1. The germline V gene sets CDR1 to LGHNA and CDR2 to YSLEER. V drops 0 bases and J drops 0 bases, leaving 5 bases in between. The CDR3 regions of human TCRbeta chains were analyzed by immunosequencing. The study's own analysis went as follows. TCRs in the repertoires were matched against a reference library of SARS-CoV-2-specific TCRs that had been generated with the MIRA antigen-specificity platform. Breadth was defined as the fraction of unique TCRs that were SARS-CoV-2-associated. Depth was defined as the fraction of total T cells that were SARS-CoV-2-associated. Each spike-specific TCR was assigned to its reactive spike region and to a CD4 or CD8 class using the MIRA data. Log10-transformed breadth and depth values were compared by one-way ANOVA with Sidak's multiple comparisons tests. TCRdb carries this immuneACCESS record with in-frame sequences only. Its versions omit some clonotypes, under half of them owing to an unresolved V gene in the studies checked, with the rest unexplained. V, J and clone size reflect that table, while D and trimming were determined from the DNA. The sample table shows some 170,000 clones, and approximately 90% are seen once. 3.5% to 5.5% of the sample is in the top ten clones.

The TCR comes from an adult who received the MenACWY meningococcal vaccine as a control. Rearrangement joined TRBV4-3 to TRBJ2-2; the D gene is not confidently resolved. Sequencing was performed on peripheral blood, taken 28 days after the second dose of the MenACWY control vaccine. The CDR3 region: CASSQDLTNTGELFF. The nucleotides are TGCGCCAGCAGCCAAGATCTTACGAACACCGGGGAGCTGTTTTTT.